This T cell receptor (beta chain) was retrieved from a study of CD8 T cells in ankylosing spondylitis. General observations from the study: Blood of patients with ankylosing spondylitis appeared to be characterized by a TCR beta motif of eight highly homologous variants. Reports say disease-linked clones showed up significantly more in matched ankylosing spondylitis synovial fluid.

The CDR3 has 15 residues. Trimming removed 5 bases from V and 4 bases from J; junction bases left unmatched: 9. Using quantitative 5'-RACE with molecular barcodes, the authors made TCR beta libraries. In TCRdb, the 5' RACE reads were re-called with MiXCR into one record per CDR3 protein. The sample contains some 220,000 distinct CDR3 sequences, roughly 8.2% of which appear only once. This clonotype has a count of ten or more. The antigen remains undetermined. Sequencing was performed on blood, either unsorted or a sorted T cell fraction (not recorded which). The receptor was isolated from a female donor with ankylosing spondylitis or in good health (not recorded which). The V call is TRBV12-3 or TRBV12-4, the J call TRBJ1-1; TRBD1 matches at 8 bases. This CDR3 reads CASSGGSTGGTEAFF. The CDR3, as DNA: TGTGCCAGCAGTGGGGGATCAACAGGGGGCACTGAAGCTTTCTTT.